A selection of T cell receptor beta chains follows, all from one sample in a study of blood T cell repertoires in COVID-19. Sequenced by immunoSEQ multiplex PCR; TCRdb stores in-frame clones only, minus some. The data hold about 230,000 clones, with approximately 82% observed a single time. Sequenced material: peripheral blood. These receptors originate from a middle-aged man with active or convalescent COVID-19. The CDR3 runs from the conserved cysteine through the conserved F or W. A D gene is named only where the DNA matches it firmly. Expanded clones are given a class, and other clones once, few, many or no size at all.

CDR3 protein: CASSQTGSSYEQYF
CDR3 DNA: TGTGCCAGCAGCCAGACAGGGAGCTCCTACGAGCAGTACTTC
clone size: -
V gene: TRBV6-5
D gene: TRBD1
J gene: TRBJ2-7

CDR3 protein: CASSQDTWRRRNEQFF
CDR3 DNA: TGTGCCAGCAGCCAAGATACCTGGAGGCGGCGGAATGAGCAGTTCTTC
clone size: once
V gene: TRBV3-1/TRBV3-2
D gene: -
J gene: TRBJ2-1

CDR3 protein: CASSLFHKEQFF
CDR3 DNA: TGTGCCAGCAGCTTATTTCACAAAGAGCAGTTCTTC
clone size: -
V gene: TRBV7-9
D gene: -
J gene: TRBJ2-1

CDR3 protein: CASSLAGTGSYYGYTF
CDR3 DNA: TGTGCCAGCAGCTTGGCCGGGACAGGGAGTTACTATGGCTACACCTTC
clone size: once
V gene: TRBV5-6
D gene: TRBD1
J gene: TRBJ1-2

CDR3 protein: CASSQGSGNTIYF
CDR3 DNA: TGTGCCAGCAGTCAGGGCTCTGGAAACACCATATATTTT
clone size: few
V gene: TRBV13
D gene: -
J gene: TRBJ1-3

CDR3 protein: CASSSGTSGGSEYF
CDR3 DNA: TGTGCCAGCAGCTCAGGGACTAGCGGGGGGTCGGAGTACTTC
clone size: once
V gene: TRBV5-8
D gene: TRBD2
J gene: TRBJ2-7

CDR3 protein: CAWNRGQNTEAFF
CDR3 DNA: TGTGCCTGGAACCGGGGTCAGAACACTGAAGCTTTCTTT
clone size: -
V gene: TRBV30
D gene: -
J gene: TRBJ1-1

CDR3 protein: CASSPKQSYNEQFF
CDR3 DNA: TGTGCCAGCTCACCCAAGCAAAGCTACAATGAGCAGTTCTTC
clone size: -
V gene: TRBV18
D gene: -
J gene: TRBJ2-1

CDR3 protein: CARSWCRGALSNQPQHF
CDR3 DNA: TGTGCCAGAAGCTGGTGTCGGGGGGCCTTGAGCAATCAGCCCCAGCATTTT
clone size: few
V gene: TRBV5-3
D gene: -
J gene: TRBJ1-5

CDR3 protein: CASSVRGGTTQYF
CDR3 DNA: TGTGCCAGCAGTGTCCGGGGGGGGACGACCCAGTACTTC
clone size: -
V gene: TRBV12-3/TRBV12-4
D gene: TRBD2
J gene: TRBJ2-5

CDR3 protein: CASSLGQSYGYTF
CDR3 DNA: TGTGCCAGCAGCTTGGGACAGTCTTATGGCTACACCTTC
clone size: -
V gene: TRBV5-5
D gene: -
J gene: TRBJ1-2

CDR3 protein: CASSLGIAGFMSGEQFF
CDR3 DNA: TGTGCCAGCAGCTTAGGCATCGCGGGGTTCATGAGTGGTGAGCAGTTCTTC
clone size: -
V gene: TRBV7-2
D gene: -
J gene: TRBJ2-1

CDR3 protein: CASSQVGQTIMNTEAFF
CDR3 DNA: TGCGCCAGCAGCCAAGTGGGACAGACCATTATGAACACTGAAGCTTTCTTT
clone size: -
V gene: TRBV4-1
D gene: TRBD1
J gene: TRBJ1-1